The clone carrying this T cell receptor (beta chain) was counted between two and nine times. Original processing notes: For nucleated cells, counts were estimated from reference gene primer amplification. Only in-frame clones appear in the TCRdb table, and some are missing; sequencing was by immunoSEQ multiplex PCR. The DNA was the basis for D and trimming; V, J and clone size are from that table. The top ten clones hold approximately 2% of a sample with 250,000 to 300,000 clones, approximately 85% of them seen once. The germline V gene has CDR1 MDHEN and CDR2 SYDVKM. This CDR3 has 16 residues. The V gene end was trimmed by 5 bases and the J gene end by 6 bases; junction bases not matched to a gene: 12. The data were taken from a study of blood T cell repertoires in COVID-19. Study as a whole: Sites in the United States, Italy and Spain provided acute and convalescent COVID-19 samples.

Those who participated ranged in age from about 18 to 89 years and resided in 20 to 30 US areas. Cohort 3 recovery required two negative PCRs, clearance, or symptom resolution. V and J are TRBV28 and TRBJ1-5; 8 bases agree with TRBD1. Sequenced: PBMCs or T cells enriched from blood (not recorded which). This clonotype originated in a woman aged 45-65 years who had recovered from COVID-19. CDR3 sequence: CASSSRTGISSQPQHF. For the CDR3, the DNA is TGTGCCAGCAGTAGTCGGACAGGGATTTCTAGTCAGCCCCAGCATTTT.